This T cell receptor (beta chain) was found in a study of shared clonotypes between healthy human individuals. Researchers partitioned CD4+ cells into CD45RA+ naive and CD45RA-negative memory subsets. Assay used: immunoSEQ multiplex PCR; TCRdb lists only in-frame clones, some missing. The sample records fewer than 1.4 million clones, 70% to 80% being singletons. The CDR3 sequence is 19 residues long. The junction had 18 bases not matched to a gene; V was cut back by 2 bases and J by 5 bases. CDR1 SGHDN and CDR2 FVKESK come from the germline V gene. The source is a man between 18 and 29 years old in good health. Some clones in this sample may be carry-over from other donors' samples. This chain uses TRBV14 with TRBJ2-7; 10 bases are a match to TRBD2. Sequencing was carried out using memory CD4+ T cells from PBMCs. Subset reported: CD45RA-negative fraction. Here the CDR3 DNA reads TGTGCCAGCAGCCAACTTGGGCTAGCGGGAGCCCTCCTGCTCGACGAGCAGTACTTC. It codes for CASSQLGLAGALLLDEQYF.